Below, one T cell receptor (beta chain) is given with its context. Its antigen is currently unknown. Expressed TCRB transcripts were sequenced after all isolated RNA was converted to cDNA. Here immunoSEQ multiplex PCR was the method, and the copy in TCRdb shows in-frame clones only, minus some. The sample lists around 650,000 clones; approximately 13% were seen once. The data are from a study of beta chain features in type 1 diabetes. Study findings and constraints: cDNA sequencing could over-represent cells with high TCR expression. A pattern of fewer insertions and more deletions at VDJ junctions was seen in type 1 diabetes patients. Moderately but significantly shorter TCRB CDR3s were found in Type 1 diabetes patients in all four CD4+ subsets.

Trimming pared 0 bases from V and 7 bases from J, leaving 9 bases between. Germline values: CDR1 SGHNT, CDR2 YENEEA. The CDR3 has 14 amino acids. A sort by CD45RO/CCR7/CD25/CD127/CD95/CD27 yielded CD4+ naive, central memory, regulatory and stem cell-like memory cells. The sequence came from a man between 25 and 39 years old with type 1 diabetes. V gene TRBV11-3 combines with J gene TRBJ1-4; D possibly corresponds to TRBD1 (5 bases). The sample was naive CD4+ T cells from blood. The CDR3 spells CASSLDRGSEKLFF. For the CDR3, the DNA is TGTGCCAGCAGCTTAGACCGGGGGAGTGAAAAACTGTTTTTT.